The 9 T cell receptor beta chains presented below share a single source sample, sequenced in a study of graft-versus-host responses after intestinal transplantation. The antigens for these receptors are not known. Only in-frame clones appear in the TCRdb table, and some are missing; sequencing was by immunoSEQ multiplex PCR. The table includes over 75,000 clones, around 90% detected once. The sample here was unstimulated CD8+ T cells sorted from spleen or lymph node cells, taken before transplant. The receptors were gathered from a human donor who was the organ donor for an intestinal transplant.

The CDR3 spells CSVEQGSYGYTF. The CDR3 DNA reads as TGCAGCGTGGAACAGGGTTCCTATGGCTACACCTTC. This sequence joins TRBV29-1 and TRBJ1-2; maybe TRBD1 (6 bases). This CDR3 has 12 residues. V dropped 6 bases and J dropped 4 bases, with 12 bases sitting between them. Germline V gives CDR1 SQVTM, CDR2 ANQGSEA.

V and J are TRBV7-9 and TRBJ2-1; a possible D gene is TRBD1 (5 bases). CDR3 length equals 16 residues. Trimming shortened V by 6 bases and J by 5 bases, and 20 bases separated the two germline ends. Germline V lookup: CDR1 SEHNR, CDR2 FQNEAQ (reference sequence). The CDR3 DNA reads TGTGCCAGCAGGCTCTGGAGCAGGGTCATCGACAATGAGCAGTTCTTC. It encodes CASRLWSRVIDNEQFF.

This sequence joins TRBV4-2 and TRBJ1-2; D unclear. The CDR3 loop spans 14 amino acids. Trimming left V 0 bases short and J 2 bases short, with 7 bases between. Germline V gives CDR1 LGHNA, CDR2 YNFKEQ. CDR3 nucleotide sequence: TGTGCCAGCAGCCAAGAAAACACGAACTATGGCTACACCTTC. Protein product: CASSQENTNYGYTF.

The chain couples TRBV6-5 to TRBJ2-1; 7 positions agree with TRBD2. Losses at the gene ends were 3 bases for V and 7 bases for J; bases not matched to a gene: 9. The CDR3 extends over 15 amino acids. Germline CDR1 and CDR2: MNHEY and SVGAGI. DNA for the CDR3: TGTGCCAGCAGTTATTCTAGCGGCTATAGGAATGAGCAGTTCTTC. Amino acids: CASSYSSGYRNEQFF.

V is TRBV23-1 and J is TRBJ1-6, with 7 nucleotides matching TRBD1. TRBV23-1 is filed as an ORF, its function uncertain. V trimming: 1 base; J trimming: 5 bases; junction bases outside the gene matches: 14. CDR3 length: 19 amino acids. The CDR3, as DNA: TGCGCCAGCAGTCAATGCGCCGTGACGTGGGGACAGAATAATTCACCCCTCCACTTT. Protein product: CASSQCAVTWGQNNSPLHF.

This clone was observed a few times. The rearrangement links TRBV30 to TRBJ1-2, with D uncertain. Germline V lookup: CDR1 GTSNPN, CDR2 SVGIG (reference sequence). V dropped 1 base and J dropped 6 bases, with 12 bases sitting between them. The CDR3 sequence is 13 residues long. Here the CDR3 reads CAWSATDWNGYTF. CDR3 nucleotide sequence: TGTGCCTGGAGTGCGACCGACTGGAATGGCTACACCTTC.

This chain uses TRBV6-1 with TRBJ1-3; the D gene is possibly TRBD1 (5 bases). This CDR3 region has 13 residues. CDR1 is MNHNS and CDR2 is SASEGT in the germline V gene. V gave up 7 bases and J gave up 8 bases, with 15 bases separating them. CDR3 sequence (DNA): TGTGCCAGCAAAAGGGGTTTGGCCCACACCATATATTTT. It codes for CASKRGLAHTIYF.

V gene TRBV18 combines with J gene TRBJ2-1; tentatively, D is TRBD1 (6 bases). CDR1 is KGHSH, CDR2 LQKENI, per germline. Trimming stripped 0 bases from V and 6 bases from J, with 21 bases between. The CDR3 covers 18 residues. This chain's CDR3 is CASSPPISGARIFNEQFF. In DNA form, the CDR3 reads TGTGCCAGCTCACCACCTATTTCAGGGGCGAGAATTTTCAATGAGCAGTTCTTC. Based on the CDR3 plus reference TRBV18 and TRBJ2-1, the full variable domain is NAGVMQNPRHLVRRRGQEARLRCSPMKGHSHVYWYRQLPEEGLKFMVYLQKENIIDESGMPKERFSAEFPKEGPSILRIQQVVRGDSAAYFCASSPPISGARIFNEQFFGPGTRLTVL.

The chain recombines TRBV9 with TRBJ1-4, with D maybe TRBD1 (5 bases). CDR3 length: 15 residues. Germline lookup yields CDR1 SGDLS and CDR2 YYNGEE. V was clipped by 4 bases and J by 7 bases, with 17 bases between them. The CDR3 DNA sequence: TGTGCCAGCAGCTCCGAAGGAGGGGCCGGTGAAAAACTGTTTTTT. The encoded protein is CASSSEGGAGEKLFF.